This T cell receptor (beta chain) derives from a study of T cell responses to AZD1222 COVID-19 vaccine. This table comes from immunoSEQ multiplex PCR, and its TCRdb copy is limited to in-frame clones, with some not included. The profile shows roughly 70,000 clones, 85% of them singletons. In regard to this clone: The antigen remains unidentified.

This CDR3 has 13 amino acids. Per the germline V gene, CDR1 is MNHEY and CDR2 is SVGAGI. With 4 bases clipped from V and 6 bases from J, the junction kept 5 bases outside the gene matches. Regarding the study as a whole: Donors, mostly white British, included more females; clonal diversity was possibly underestimated.

This rearrangement joins TRBV6-5 to TRBJ2-7, with TRBD1 matching 8 bases. This TCR derives from an adult in good health. Source: peripheral blood, taken on day 0 of AZD1222 vaccination. The CDR3 loop is CASSSTGEFEQYF. The CDR3 DNA reads TGTGCCAGCAGTTCGACAGGGGAATTCGAGCAGTACTTC.